This T cell receptor beta chain was profiled in a study of PD-L1 blockade in urothelial cancer. Study in general: T cells numbered a median of about 150,000 in the blood samples.

Only in-frame clones appear in the TCRdb table, and some are missing; sequencing was by immunoSEQ multiplex PCR. The sample consists of about 72,000 clones, around 86% of them appearing once. The time point here: pretreatment peripheral blood. Each patient's cancer was a locally advanced or metastatic urothelial carcinoma. CDR1 and CDR2 from the germline V gene are SEHNR and FQNEAQ (reference sequence). Trimming pared 5 bases from V and 5 bases from J, leaving 21 bases between. This CDR3 comprises 16 residues. This sequence was found in a man between 60 and 75 years old with urothelial cancer. The material was PBMCs, obtained around atezolizumab (anti-PD-L1) treatment. V is TRBV7-9 and J is TRBJ2-5; D is perhaps TRBD2 (5 bases). The CDR3 nucleotides are TGTGCCAGCAGCCACCCCTTGCGGGTAGGTCGGGAGACCCAGTACTTC. Translating gives CASSHPLRVGRETQYF.